These 6 T cell receptor beta chains were sequenced from one sample in a study of identifying expanded T cells in peripheral blood. TCRdb keeps only in-frame clones here, not all; method: immunoSEQ multiplex PCR. Among around 75,000 clones listed, approximately 87% were seen once. The sequencing sample was made of blood. These receptors were collected from a person between 18 and 75 years old in good health.

The chain has TRBV19 and TRBJ1-2; D gene ambiguous. Germline-derived CDR1 and CDR2 are LNHDA and SQIVND (reference sequence). V lost 2 bases and J 0 bases, leaving 10 bases between the germline ends. This CDR3 spans 15 amino acids. The CDR3, as DNA: TGTGCCAGTAGTATATTAGACCGTCCTAACTATGGCTACACCTTC. This gives the protein CASSILDRPNYGYTF.

CDR3 DNA: TGTGCCAGCAGCTCGACAGGTCAGAACACTGAAGCTTTCTTT. Translation gives CASSSTGQNTEAFF. The V and J genes are TRBV7-2 and TRBJ1-1, with a weak D call TRBD1 (6 bases). Germline values: CDR1 SGHTA, CDR2 FQGNSA. The V end lost 4 bases, the J end lost 1 base, and 10 bases lay between the germline ends. The CDR3 extends over 14 amino acids.

This sequence joins TRBV28 and TRBJ1-1, with D perhaps matching TRBD1 (6 bases). The ends were cut back, 10 bases at V and 1 base at J, with 16 bases in the middle. Germline V gene data show CDR1 as MDHEN and CDR2 as SYDVKM. CDR3 length: 14 amino acids. The CDR3 DNA follows: TGTGCCACCCAGCAGGGGTGGAGGAACACTGAAGCTTTCTTT. Its protein is CATQQGWRNTEAFF.

The chain carries TRBV4-1 and TRBJ1-2; no clear D. The CDR3 totals 15 residues. V was trimmed by 0 bases and J by 5 bases, leaving 13 bases between them. Germline CDR1 reads MGHRA; CDR2 reads YSYEKL. DNA of the CDR3: TGCGCCAGCAGCCAAGATCCGGGATCTGGTTATGGCTACACCTTC. It yields the protein CASSQDPGSGYGYTF.

The gene calls are TRBV5-1 and TRBJ2-1, with D unresolved. The germline V gene has CDR1 SGHRS and CDR2 YFSETQ. The CDR3 sequence is 13 residues long. V was cut by 0 bases and J by 8 bases, with 9 bases left in between. This CDR3 reads CASSLDPDDEQFF. The CDR3 DNA follows: TGCGCCAGCAGCTTGGATCCAGACGATGAGCAGTTCTTC.

The chain recombines TRBV9 with TRBJ2-3; TRBD2 might be the D (6 bases). The CDR3 loop spans 14 amino acids. Germline V lookup: CDR1 SGDLS, CDR2 YYNGEE. Trimming removed 1 base from V and 4 bases from J, with 10 bases in between. The chain's CDR3 is CASSVWGDADTQYF. CDR3 DNA sequence: TGTGCCAGCAGCGTATGGGGGGACGCAGATACGCAGTATTTT. The full variable domain, its missing parts supplied by reference TRBV9 and TRBJ2-3, is DSGVTQTPKHLITATGQRVTLRCSPRSGDLSVYWYQQSLDQGLQFLIQYYNGEERAKGNILERFSAQQFPDLHSELNLSSLELGDSALYFCASSVWGDADTQYFGPGTRLTVL.